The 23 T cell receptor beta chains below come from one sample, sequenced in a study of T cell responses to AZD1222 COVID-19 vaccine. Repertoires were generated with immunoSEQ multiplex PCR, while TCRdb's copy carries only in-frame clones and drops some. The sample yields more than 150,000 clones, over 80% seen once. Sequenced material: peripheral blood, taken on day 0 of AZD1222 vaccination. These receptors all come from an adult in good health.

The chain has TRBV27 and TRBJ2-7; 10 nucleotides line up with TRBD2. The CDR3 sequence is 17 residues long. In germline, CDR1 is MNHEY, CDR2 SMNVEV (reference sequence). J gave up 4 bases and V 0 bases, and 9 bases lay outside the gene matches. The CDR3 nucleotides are TGTGCCAGCAGTTTATCAATCGGGGCTAGCGGGAGTTACGAGCAGTACTTC. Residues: CASSLSIGASGSYEQYF.

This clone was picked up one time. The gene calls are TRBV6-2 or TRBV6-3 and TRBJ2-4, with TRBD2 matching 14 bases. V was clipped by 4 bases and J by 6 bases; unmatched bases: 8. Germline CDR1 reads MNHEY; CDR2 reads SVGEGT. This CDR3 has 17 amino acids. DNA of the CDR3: TGTGCCAGCAGTTCTTCCGGGACTAGCGGGAGCGGAAACATTCAGTACTTC. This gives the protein CASSSSGTSGSGNIQYF.

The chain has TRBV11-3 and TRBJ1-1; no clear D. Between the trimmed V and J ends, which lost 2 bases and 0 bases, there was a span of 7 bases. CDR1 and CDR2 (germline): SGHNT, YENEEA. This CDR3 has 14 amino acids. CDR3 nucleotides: TGTGCCAGCAGCTTAAACCGTTTGAACACTGAAGCTTTCTTT. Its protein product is CASSLNRLNTEAFF.

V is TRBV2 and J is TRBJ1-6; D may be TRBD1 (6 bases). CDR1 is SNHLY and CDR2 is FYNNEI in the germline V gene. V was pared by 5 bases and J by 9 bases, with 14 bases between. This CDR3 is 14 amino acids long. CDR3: CASSPQLQGSPLHF. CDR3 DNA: TGTGCCAGCAGTCCCCAGTTACAGGGTTCACCCCTCCACTTT.

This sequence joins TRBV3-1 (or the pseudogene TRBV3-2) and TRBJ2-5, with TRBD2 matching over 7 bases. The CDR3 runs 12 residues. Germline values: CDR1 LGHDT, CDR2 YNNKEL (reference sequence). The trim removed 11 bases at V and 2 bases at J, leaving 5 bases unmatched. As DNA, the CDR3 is TGTGCCTCCCGGGGACTACAAGAGACCCAGTACTTC. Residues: CASRGLQETQYF.

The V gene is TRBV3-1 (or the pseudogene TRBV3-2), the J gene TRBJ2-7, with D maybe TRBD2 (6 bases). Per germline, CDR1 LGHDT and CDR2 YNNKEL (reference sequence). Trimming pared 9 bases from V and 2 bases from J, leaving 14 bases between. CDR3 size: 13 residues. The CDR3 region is CASGRREPYEQYF. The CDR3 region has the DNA TGTGCCAGTGGGAGGAGAGAGCCCTACGAGCAGTACTTC.

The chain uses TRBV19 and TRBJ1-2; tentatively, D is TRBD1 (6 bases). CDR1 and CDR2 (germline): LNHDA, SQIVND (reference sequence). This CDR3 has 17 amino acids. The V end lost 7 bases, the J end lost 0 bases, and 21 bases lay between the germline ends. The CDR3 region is CASMGRGRGPPNYGYTF. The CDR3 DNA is TGTGCCAGTATGGGTCGTGGCAGGGGCCCCCCTAACTATGGCTACACCTTC. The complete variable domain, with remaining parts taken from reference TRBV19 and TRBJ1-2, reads DGGITQSPKYLFRKEGQNVTLSCEQNLNHDAMYWYRQDPGQGLRLIYYSQIVNDFQKGDIAEGYSVSREKKESFPLTVTSAQKNPTAFYLCASMGRGRGPPNYGYTFGSGTRLTVV.

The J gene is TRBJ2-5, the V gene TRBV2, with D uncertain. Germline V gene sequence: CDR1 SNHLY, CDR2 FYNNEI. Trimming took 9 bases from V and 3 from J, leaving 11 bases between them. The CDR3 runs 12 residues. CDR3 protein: CASVFPEETQYF. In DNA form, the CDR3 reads TGTGCCAGTGTGTTTCCAGAAGAGACCCAGTACTTC.

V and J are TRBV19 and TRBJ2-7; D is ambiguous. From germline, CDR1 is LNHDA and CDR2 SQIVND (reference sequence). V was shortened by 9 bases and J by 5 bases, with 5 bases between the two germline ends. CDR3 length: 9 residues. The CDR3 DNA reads TGTGCCAGGATGAACGAGCAGTACTTC. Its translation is CARMNEQYF.

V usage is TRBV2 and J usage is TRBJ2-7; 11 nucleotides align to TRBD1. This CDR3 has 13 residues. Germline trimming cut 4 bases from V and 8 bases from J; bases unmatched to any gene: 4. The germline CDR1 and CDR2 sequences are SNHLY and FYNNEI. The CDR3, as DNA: TGTGCCAGCAGTGGGGGGACAGGGGGTAAGCAGTACTTC. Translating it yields CASSGGTGGKQYF.

The CDR3 DNA sequence: TGTGCCAGCAGCTTAGGGGGGTCTGAGCAGTTCTTC. It specifies CASSLGGSEQFF. The V call is TRBV7-3, the J call TRBJ2-1; tentatively, D is TRBD2 (6 bases). Germline V gene sequence: CDR1 SGHTA, CDR2 FQGTGA. The CDR3 spans 12 residues. Trimming left V 2 bases short and J 9 bases short, with 8 bases between. Complete variable domain (other parts from reference TRBV7-3 and TRBJ2-1): GAGVSQTPSNKVTEKGKYVELRCDPISGHTALYWYRQSLGQGPEFLIYFQGTGAADDSGLPNDRFFAVRPEGSVSTLKIQRTERGDSAVYLCASSLGGSEQFFGPGTRLTVL.

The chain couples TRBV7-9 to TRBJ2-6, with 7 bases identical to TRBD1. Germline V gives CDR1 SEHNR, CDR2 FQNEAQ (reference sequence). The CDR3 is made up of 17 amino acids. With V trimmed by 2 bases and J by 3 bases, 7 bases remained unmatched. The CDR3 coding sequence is TGTGCCAGCAGCTTAAGAGGGGGCAATGTTGGGGCCAACGTCCTGACTTTC. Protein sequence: CASSLRGGNVGANVLTF.

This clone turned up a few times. This chain's CDR3 is CATIPITNSPLHF. As DNA, the CDR3 is TGTGCCACTATACCGATCACTAATTCACCCCTCCACTTT. This chain joins TRBV7-9 and TRBJ1-6, with D unclear. CDR3 length: 13 residues. Germline-derived CDR1 and CDR2 are SEHNR and FQNEAQ (reference sequence). The V gene lost 10 bases and the J gene lost 6 bases, with 13 bases spanning the gap. The full variable domain, completed using reference TRBV7-9 and TRBJ1-6, is DTGVSQNPRHKITKRGQNVTFRCDPISEHNRLYWYRQTLGQGPEFLTYFQNEAQLEKSRLLSDRFSAERPKGSFSTLEIQRTEQGDSAMYLCATIPITNSPLHFGNGTRLTVT.

CDR3 amino acids: CASSWPPNYGYTF. The CDR3 nucleotides read TGTGCCAGCAGCTGGCCCCCTAACTATGGCTACACCTTC. The rearrangement uses TRBV5-6 and TRBJ1-2; D is unclear. Per the germline V gene, CDR1 is SGHDT and CDR2 is YYEEEE. Between the trimmed V and J ends, which lost 3 bases and 0 bases, there was a span of 6 bases. The CDR3 extends over 13 amino acids.

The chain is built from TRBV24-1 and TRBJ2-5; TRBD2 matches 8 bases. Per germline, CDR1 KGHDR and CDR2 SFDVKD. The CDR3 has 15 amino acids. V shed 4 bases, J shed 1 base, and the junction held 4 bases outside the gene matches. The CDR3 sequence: CATSDPGGAQETQYF. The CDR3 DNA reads TGTGCCACCAGTGACCCGGGGGGGGCCCAAGAGACCCAGTACTTC.

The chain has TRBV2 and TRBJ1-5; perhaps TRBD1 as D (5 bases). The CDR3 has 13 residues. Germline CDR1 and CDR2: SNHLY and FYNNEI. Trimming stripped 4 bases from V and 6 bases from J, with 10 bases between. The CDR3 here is CASSVPGGQPQHF. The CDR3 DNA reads TGTGCCAGCAGTGTCCCGGGGGGTCAGCCCCAGCATTTT.

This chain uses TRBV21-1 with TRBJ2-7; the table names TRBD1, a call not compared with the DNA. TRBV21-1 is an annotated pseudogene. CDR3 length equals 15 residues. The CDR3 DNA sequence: TGTGCCAGCAGCCCAGGTGGGGCAGCCGTCTACGAGCAGTACTTC. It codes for CASSPGGAAVYEQYF.

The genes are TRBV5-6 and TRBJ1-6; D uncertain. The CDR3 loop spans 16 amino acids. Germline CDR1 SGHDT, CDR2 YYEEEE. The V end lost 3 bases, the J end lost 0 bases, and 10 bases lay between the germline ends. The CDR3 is CASSSLLSSYNSPLHF. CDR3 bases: TGTGCCAGCAGCTCCCTTCTCAGCTCCTATAATTCACCCCTCCACTTT.

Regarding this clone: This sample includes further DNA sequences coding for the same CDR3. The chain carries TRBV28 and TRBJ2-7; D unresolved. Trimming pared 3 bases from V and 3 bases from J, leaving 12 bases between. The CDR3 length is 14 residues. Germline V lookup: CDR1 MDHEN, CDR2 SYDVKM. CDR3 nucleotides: TGTGCCAGCAGTTTCCCCGGACCAAGCTACGAGCAGTACTTC. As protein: CASSFPGPSYEQYF.

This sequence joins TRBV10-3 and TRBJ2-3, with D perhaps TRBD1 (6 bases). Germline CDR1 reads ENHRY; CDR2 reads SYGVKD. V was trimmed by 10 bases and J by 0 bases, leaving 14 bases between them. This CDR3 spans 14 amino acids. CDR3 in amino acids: CATRGNTSTDTQYF. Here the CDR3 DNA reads TGTGCCACTAGGGGGAATACTAGCACAGATACGCAGTATTTT.

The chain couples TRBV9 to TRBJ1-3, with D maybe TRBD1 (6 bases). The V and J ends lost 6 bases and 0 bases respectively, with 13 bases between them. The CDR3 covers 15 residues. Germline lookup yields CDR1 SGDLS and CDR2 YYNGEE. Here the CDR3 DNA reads TGTGCCAGCAAGGTGGGGACAAACTCTGGAAACACCATATATTTT. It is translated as CASKVGTNSGNTIYF.

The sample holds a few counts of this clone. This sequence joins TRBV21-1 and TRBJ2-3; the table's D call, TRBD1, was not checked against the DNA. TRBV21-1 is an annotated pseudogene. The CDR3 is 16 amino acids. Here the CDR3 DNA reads TGTGCCAGCAGCAAAGTAGGCTTAACAGGGACAGATACGCAGTATTTT. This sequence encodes CASSKVGLTGTDTQYF.

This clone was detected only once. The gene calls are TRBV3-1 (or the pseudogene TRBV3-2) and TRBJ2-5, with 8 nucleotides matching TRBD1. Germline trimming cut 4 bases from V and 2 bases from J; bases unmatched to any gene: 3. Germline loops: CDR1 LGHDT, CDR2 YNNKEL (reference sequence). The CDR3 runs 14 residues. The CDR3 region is CASSLRTGQETQYF. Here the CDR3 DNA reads TGTGCCAGCAGCCTTAGGACAGGGCAAGAGACCCAGTACTTC.